A single sample gave rise to the 28 T cell receptor beta chains below, sequenced in a study of shared clonotypes between healthy human individuals. Profiled with immunoSEQ multiplex PCR; TCRdb holds only in-frame clones, not every one. This table holds 530,000 or so clones, about 75% found once. Sample: PBMCs. These receptors all stem from a middle-aged woman in good health. Some clones in this sample may be carry-over from other donors' samples.

This chain links TRBV4-3 with TRBJ2-1, with 8 bases that match TRBD2. This CDR3 is 18 amino acids long. Germline V lookup: CDR1 LGHNA, CDR2 YSLEER. V was pared by 3 bases and J by 7 bases, with 17 bases of the junction left unmatched. CDR3 DNA: TGCGCCAGCAGCCATTTGTCCTCGCACGGGAGGGGAATAAATGAGCAGTTCTTC. Protein product: CASSHLSSHGRGINEQFF.

The V gene is TRBV5-4, the J gene TRBJ1-1; D is undetermined. Trimming shortened V by 0 bases and J by 3 bases, and 9 bases separated the two germline ends. The CDR3 is made up of 14 amino acids. The germline V gene encodes CDR1 SGHNT and CDR2 YYREEE (reference sequence). DNA of the CDR3: TGTGCCAGCAGCTTGGGCGGGGAGGACACTGAAGCTTTCTTT. Protein product: CASSLGGEDTEAFF.

This clone was counted a single time. The V gene is TRBV5-1, the J gene TRBJ2-2, with D possibly matching TRBD2 (6 bases). In germline, CDR1 is SGHRS, CDR2 YFSETQ. The ends were cut back, 0 bases at V and 3 bases at J, with 15 bases in the middle. This CDR3 is built from 17 residues. CDR3 sequence reads: CASSLVPGTPDTGELFF. CDR3 sequence (DNA): TGCGCCAGCAGCTTGGTGCCAGGGACTCCGGACACCGGGGAGCTGTTTTTT.

V and J are TRBV6-1 and TRBJ2-1; tentative D call: TRBD2 (6 bases). CDR1 is MNHNS, CDR2 SASEGT, per germline. CDR3 length: 15 residues. V was shortened by 1 base and J by 2 bases, with 9 bases between the two germline ends. The CDR3 region has the DNA TGTGCCAGCAGTGAAGGGAGGGACCCCTACAATGAGCAGTTCTTC. Residues: CASSEGRDPYNEQFF.

The J gene is TRBJ2-6, the V gene TRBV5-1, with TRBD1 matching 9 bases. The CDR3 runs 16 residues. J was trimmed by 2 bases and V by 0 bases; bases with no gene match: 0. Germline CDR1 and CDR2: SGHRS and YFSETQ. DNA of the CDR3: TGCGCCAGCAGCTTGGACAGGGGGCCTGGGGCCAACGTCCTGACTTTC. Amino acid sequence: CASSLDRGPGANVLTF. Based on the CDR3 plus reference TRBV5-1 and TRBJ2-6, the full variable domain is KAGVTQTPRYLIKTRGQQVTLSCSPISGHRSVSWYQQTPGQGLQFLFEYFSETQRNKGNFPGRFSGRQFSNSRSEMNVSTLELGDSALYLCASSLDRGPGANVLTFGAGSRLTVL.

The J gene is TRBJ2-7, the V gene TRBV5-1; 7 bases align to TRBD1. Germline lookup yields CDR1 SGHRS and CDR2 YFSETQ. The CDR3 is 14 residues long. J lost 1 base, V lost 1 base, and 2 bases had no gene match. This CDR3 reads CASSLRQGSYEQYF. The DNA of the CDR3 is TGCGCCAGCAGCTTGCGACAGGGTTCCTACGAGCAGTACTTC.

The rearrangement links TRBV10-3 to TRBJ1-5; the match to TRBD1 covers 8 bases. There are 16 residues in the CDR3. The V gene's germline CDR1 is ENHRY and CDR2 SYGVKD. With 2 bases clipped from V and 7 bases from J, the junction kept 10 bases outside the gene matches. The CDR3 nucleotides read TGTGCCATCAGTGAGGTTCCGGGACAGGTCAACCAGCCCCAGCATTTT. It specifies CAISEVPGQVNQPQHF.

The chain links TRBV7-2 to TRBJ2-1; TRBD2 matches 8 bases. The length of the CDR3 is 14 residues. V lost 7 bases, J lost 1 base, and 3 bases stayed unmatched. The germline V gene has CDR1 SGHTA and CDR2 FQGNSA. CDR3 DNA sequence: TGTGCCAGCAAGGCGGGAGGATCCTACAATGAGCAGTTCTTC. Its translation is CASKAGGSYNEQFF. The full variable domain, with the rest looked up from reference TRBV7-2 and TRBJ2-1, is GAGVSQSPSNKVTEKGKDVELRCDPISGHTALYWYRQSLGQGLEFLIYFQGNSAPDKSGLPSDRFSAERTGGSVSTLTIQRTQQEDSAVYLCASKAGGSYNEQFFGPGTRLTVL.

The chain uses TRBV5-1 and TRBJ2-5; 10 bases align to TRBD1. Looked up from germline, CDR1 is SGHRS and CDR2 is YFSETQ. V lost 3 bases, J lost 5 bases, and 4 bases stayed unmatched. This CDR3 contains 14 residues. The CDR3 reads CASSSTGGAETQYF. As DNA, the CDR3 is TGCGCCAGCAGCTCGACAGGGGGCGCGGAGACCCAGTACTTC.

The chain couples TRBV5-1 to TRBJ2-1; D is uncertain. CDR1 and CDR2 (germline): SGHRS, YFSETQ. Trimming took off 5 bases at V and 5 bases at J, with 11 bases between the two ends. The CDR3 contains 13 residues. The CDR3, as DNA: TGCGCCAGCAGTTACGCTTTAAACAATGAGCAGTTCTTC. Protein product: CASSYALNNEQFF.

The V gene is TRBV5-1, the J gene TRBJ2-7; D is unresolved. Germline CDR1 and CDR2: SGHRS and YFSETQ. V lost 4 bases and J lost 6, with 17 bases in between. The CDR3 totals 14 residues. Here the CDR3 reads CASSPGLLRLEQYF. CDR3 bases: TGCGCCAGCAGCCCTGGATTACTTAGGCTCGAGCAGTACTTC.

The chain links TRBV2 to TRBJ2-7, with 7 bases that match TRBD1. Unmatched junction bases numbered 5, after V lost 5 bases and J lost 1 base. CDR1 is SNHLY, CDR2 FYNNEI, per germline. The CDR3 extends over 14 amino acids. CDR3 amino acids: CASSQDRRSYEQYF. The CDR3 coding sequence is TGTGCCAGCAGTCAGGACAGGAGATCCTACGAGCAGTACTTC. Supplemented by reference TRBV2 and TRBJ2-7, the full variable domain reads EPEVTQTPSHQVTQMGQEVILRCVPISNHLYFYWYRQILGQKVEFLVSFYNNEISEKSEIFDDQFSVERPDGSNFTLKIRSTKLEDSAMYFCASSQDRRSYEQYFGPGTRLTVT.

The chain combines TRBV6-1 with TRBJ2-7; 12 bases line up with TRBD2. Germline trimming cut 4 bases from V and 3 bases from J; bases unmatched to any gene: 4. The CDR3 consists of 15 residues. Germline V gene sequence: CDR1 MNHNS, CDR2 SASEGT. This CDR3 reads CASSVTSGRLYEQYF. The CDR3 nucleotides read TGTGCCAGCAGTGTAACTAGCGGGAGGCTCTACGAGCAGTACTTC.

DNA of the CDR3: TGTGCCAGCAGCTTAGGTATGCGGGAGTACGAGCAGTACTTC. It yields the protein CASSLGMREYEQYF. This chain links TRBV7-2 with TRBJ2-7, with 7 positions matching TRBD2. The CDR3 runs to 14 residues. The germline gives CDR1 SGHTA, CDR2 FQGNSA. J was trimmed by 4 bases and V by 1 base; bases with no gene match: 4. The whole variable domain, remainder taken from reference TRBV7-2 and TRBJ2-7, is GAGVSQSPSNKVTEKGKDVELRCDPISGHTALYWYRQSLGQGLEFLIYFQGNSAPDKSGLPSDRFSAERTGGSVSTLTIQRTQQEDSAVYLCASSLGMREYEQYFGPGTRLTVT.

The chain combines TRBV21-1 with TRBJ1-1. TRBV21-1 corresponds to a pseudogene. The length of the CDR3 is 11 residues. CDR3 protein: CASSEGTEAFF. The CDR3 nucleotides read TGTGCCAGCAGCGAGGGCACTGAAGCTTTCTTT.

CDR3 sequence: CAWTQDRAGGELFF. CDR3 bases: TGTGCCTGGACCCAAGACAGGGCCGGCGGGGAGCTGTTTTTT. J is TRBJ2-2 and V is TRBV30; TRBD1 aligns across 7 bases. Germline CDR1 is GTSNPN and CDR2 is SVGIG (reference sequence). The CDR3 has 14 amino acids. The ends lost 4 bases at V and 7 bases at J; junction bases unmatched: 9. The whole variable domain, remainder taken from reference TRBV30 and TRBJ2-2, is SQTIHQWPATLVQPVGSPLSLECTVEGTSNPNLYWYRQAAGRGLQLLFYSVGIGQISSEVPQNLSASRPQDRQFILSSKKLLLSDSGFYLCAWTQDRAGGELFFGEGSRLTVL.

V usage is TRBV9 and J usage is TRBJ1-3; TRBD1 matches at 8 bases. The germline CDR1 and CDR2 sequences are SGDLS and YYNGEE. This CDR3 region has 15 residues. Trimming cost V 3 bases and J 2 bases; bases outside gene matches: 4. The DNA for the CDR3 is TGTGCCAGCAGCGGGGCACAGGGGGCTGGAAACACCATATATTTT. This codes for CASSGAQGAGNTIYF.

A note on this clone: The limits of the CDR3 on the DNA are not certain, so only TCRdb's listed CDR3 is given. The V call is TRBV28, the J call TRBJ1-2. The CDR3 comprises 14 residues, both ends counted. Germline assignment: CDR1 MDHEN and CDR2 SYDVKM. The CDR3 region is CASSSSGEDYGYTF.

This chain joins TRBV19 and TRBJ2-7, with 10 bases aligning to TRBD1. In germline, CDR1 is LNHDA, CDR2 SQIVND (reference sequence). Unmatched junction bases numbered 9, after V lost 4 bases and J lost 6 bases. CDR3 length equals 15 residues. The CDR3 is CASSTRTGGKREQYF. In nucleotides, the CDR3 is TGTGCCAGTAGTACGAGGACAGGGGGTAAACGCGAGCAGTACTTC.

This clone was seen only a few times. The V and J genes are TRBV28 and TRBJ1-2; no firm D call. CDR3 size: 15 residues. V lost 5 bases, J lost 8 bases, and 21 bases lay in between. The germline V gene encodes CDR1 MDHEN and CDR2 SYDVKM. CDR3 DNA: TGTGCCAGCAGTCTGGGAGTGTTAGCTTTCTTCGGCTACACCTTC. Its translation is CASSLGVLAFFGYTF.

This clone was found once. This rearrangement joins TRBV5-1 to TRBJ2-3; D uncertain. The ends were cut back, 2 bases at V and 4 bases at J, with 11 bases in the middle. The CDR3 consists of 14 residues. Germline CDR1 is SGHRS and CDR2 is YFSETQ. CDR3 protein: CASSLEEVSDTQYF. CDR3 nucleotides: TGCGCCAGCAGCTTAGAAGAAGTTTCAGATACGCAGTATTTT.

V gene TRBV18 combines with J gene TRBJ2-3; D might be TRBD1 or TRBD2, each matching 5 bases. Germline CDR1 and CDR2: KGHSH and LQKENI. This CDR3 comprises 14 residues. V was pared by 3 bases and J by 5 bases, with 12 bases between. The CDR3 here is CASSPTRGGDTQYF. CDR3 DNA sequence: TGTGCCAGCTCACCTACTAGGGGCGGAGATACGCAGTATTTT.

The chain links TRBV4-2 to TRBJ2-3; 15 nucleotides line up with TRBD2. This CDR3 spans 19 amino acids. V was clipped by 5 bases and J by 2 bases; unmatched bases: 11. Germline V gene sequence: CDR1 LGHNA, CDR2 YNFKEQ. CDR3 loop: CASSSGLAGGPLPTDTQYF. Written as DNA, the CDR3 is TGTGCCAGCAGCTCGGGACTAGCGGGAGGACCCCTCCCCACAGATACGCAGTATTTT.

In the case of this clone: The same CDR3 also results from other DNA sequences found in this sample. J is TRBJ2-7 and V is TRBV11-2; a weak D match, TRBD2 (7 bases). Trimming shortened V by 3 bases and J by 4 bases, and 16 bases separated the two germline ends. The CDR3 is 15 residues long. From germline, CDR1 is SGHAT and CDR2 FQNNGV. The CDR3 DNA sequence: TGTGCCAGCAGCTTGCAGACAGGCGGGGGTTACGAGCAGTACTTC. It encodes CASSLQTGGGYEQYF.

The rearrangement links TRBV28 to TRBJ1-1; D is ambiguous. The CDR3 extends over 9 amino acids. In germline, CDR1 is MDHEN, CDR2 SYDVKM. CDR3 region: CGGGTEAFF. Written as DNA, the CDR3 is TGTGGAGGCGGAACTGAAGCTTTCTTT.

This chain connects TRBV7-2 to TRBJ2-1, with D possibly matching TRBD1 (5 bases). Germline CDR1 is SGHTA and CDR2 is FQGNSA. The V end lost 6 bases, the J end lost 2 bases, and 14 bases lay between the germline ends. The CDR3 sequence is 15 residues long. CDR3 bases: TGTGCCAGCAGACAGGATCGACAGACCTACAATGAGCAGTTCTTC. The encoded protein is CASRQDRQTYNEQFF.

A single count supports this clone. J is TRBJ2-7 and V is TRBV15, with TRBD2 as a possible D gene (5 bases). The V gene lost 0 bases and the J gene lost 1 base, with 16 bases spanning the gap. This CDR3 spans 17 amino acids. Per the germline V gene, CDR1 is LNHNV and CDR2 is YYDKDF (reference sequence). In DNA form, the CDR3 reads TGTGCCACCAGCAGAGATGGTGGGAGACCCACTTCCTACGAGCAGTACTTC. Protein sequence: CATSRDGGRPTSYEQYF.

V is TRBV4-2 and J is TRBJ1-4; 8 bases map to TRBD1. Germline loops: CDR1 LGHNA, CDR2 YNFKEQ. The CDR3 is made up of 18 amino acids. The J segment lost 8 bases and the V segment lost 0 bases, leaving 14 bases of the junction unmatched. The CDR3: CASSQDSGRGQGFEKLFF. CDR3 nucleotide sequence: TGTGCCAGCAGCCAAGATTCGGGGCGAGGACAGGGCTTCGAAAAACTGTTTTTT.